This is a list of T cell receptor beta chains from one sample in a study of T cells after yellow fever vaccination. Using its own MiXCR run on the 5' RACE reads, TCRdb lists one record per CDR3 protein. This sample carries hundreds of thousands of distinct CDR3 sequences, about 12% of them seen once, and the ten largest clones take 14% to 15%. The specimen comprised PBMCs, sampled on the day of the yellow fever booster vaccination. Every receptor here comes from a man under 40 who received the YFV17D yellow fever vaccine. CDR3s include the opening cysteine and the closing phenylalanine or tryptophan. Each record gives: clone size, J gene, D gene, V gene, CDR3 protein, CDR3 DNA. A D gene is named only where the DNA matches it firmly. Only part of the rows carry a size: once, few, many, or a class if the clone is expanded.

>.|TRBJ2-1|.|TRBV6-5
CASQRYNEQFF
TGTGCCAGCCAGCGATACAATGAGCAGTTCTTC
>.|TRBJ2-1|.|TRBV5-4
CASSSGTRRSQGYEQFF
TGTGCCAGCAGCTCGGGCACCAGGCGATCCCAGGGGTATGAGCAGTTCTTC
>few|TRBJ2-7|.|TRBV4-2
CASSQGVLTYEQYF
TGTGCCAGCAGCCAAGGCGTCTTGACCTACGAGCAGTACTTC
>many|TRBJ2-3|.|TRBV5-4
CASSLGVDTQYF
TGCGCCAGCAGCTTAGGAGTAGATACGCAGTATTTT
>few|TRBJ2-2|.|TRBV5-1
CASSRSDSNTGELFF
TGCGCCAGCAGCCGGTCAGATTCGAACACCGGGGAGCTGTTTTTT
>.|TRBJ2-5|.|TRBV5-6
CASSPNEVGTQYF
TGTGCCAGCAGTCCCAATGAGGTCGGGACCCAGTACTTC
>.|TRBJ2-1|.|TRBV11-2
CASSLGSANNEQFF
TGTGCCAGCAGCTTAGGGTCAGCGAATAATGAGCAGTTCTTC
>.|TRBJ1-1|.|TRBV3-1
CASSQLYGYTEAFF
TGTGCCAGCAGCCAACTATACGGTTACACTGAAGCTTTCTTT
>.|TRBJ2-2|TRBD2|TRBV27
CASSFSLGLAGGPITGELFF
TGTGCCAGCAGTTTCTCCCTAGGGCTAGCGGGAGGGCCTATCACCGGGGAGCTGTTTTTT
>.|TRBJ2-7|.|TRBV12-3/TRBV12-4
CASSLDESSYEQYF
TGTGCCAGCAGTTTGGATGAGAGCTCCTACGAGCAGTACTTC
>.|TRBJ2-1|TRBD2|TRBV12-3/TRBV12-4
CASSPSGSGSYNEQFF
TGTGCCAGCAGTCCCAGCGGGAGTGGTTCCTACAATGAGCAGTTCTTC
>.|TRBJ2-1|TRBD2|TRBV5-1
CASSLAGTSGVNEQFF
TGCGCCAGCAGCTTGGCGGGGACTAGCGGGGTAAATGAGCAGTTCTTC
>.|TRBJ2-3|.|TRBV7-8
CASSFTGGGVLGTQYF
TGTGCCAGCAGCTTCACCGGGGGTGGGGTTTTGGGTACGCAGTATTTT
>.|TRBJ2-7|TRBD1|TRBV29-1
CSVGQGGTYEQYF
TGCAGCGTAGGACAGGGGGGAACCTACGAGCAGTACTTC
>few|TRBJ2-2|.|TRBV7-9
CASSEWGSNTGELFF
TGTGCCAGCAGCGAGTGGGGGAGTAACACCGGGGAGCTGTTTTTT
>.|TRBJ2-7|TRBD1|TRBV4-3
CASSQAPGQPYEQYF
TGCGCCAGCAGCCAAGCGCCGGGACAGCCATACGAGCAGTACTTC
>few|TRBJ1-5|TRBD1|TRBV27
CASRGQGSNQPQHF
TGTGCCAGCAGGGGACAGGGTAGCAATCAGCCCCAGCATTTT
>.|TRBJ1-3|TRBD1|TRBV7-9
CASSEGTDSGNTIYF
TGTGCCAGCAGCGAAGGGACAGACTCTGGAAACACCATATATTTT
>few|TRBJ2-1|TRBD2|TRBV5-1
CASSYSGLAGGNNEQFF
TGCGCCAGCAGCTATTCGGGCCTAGCGGGAGGGAACAATGAGCAGTTCTTC
>few|TRBJ2-7|.|TRBV19
CASSVEEYSEQYF
TGTGCCAGTAGCGTCGAAGAGTACAGCGAGCAGTACTTC
>few|TRBJ1-2|.|TRBV7-2
CASTPNRDENYGYTF
TGTGCCAGCACCCCGAACCGGGACGAGAACTATGGCTACACCTTC
>.|TRBJ2-7|.|TRBV20-1
CSAGPSYEQYF
TGCAGTGCTGGACCTAGTTACGAGCAGTACTTC